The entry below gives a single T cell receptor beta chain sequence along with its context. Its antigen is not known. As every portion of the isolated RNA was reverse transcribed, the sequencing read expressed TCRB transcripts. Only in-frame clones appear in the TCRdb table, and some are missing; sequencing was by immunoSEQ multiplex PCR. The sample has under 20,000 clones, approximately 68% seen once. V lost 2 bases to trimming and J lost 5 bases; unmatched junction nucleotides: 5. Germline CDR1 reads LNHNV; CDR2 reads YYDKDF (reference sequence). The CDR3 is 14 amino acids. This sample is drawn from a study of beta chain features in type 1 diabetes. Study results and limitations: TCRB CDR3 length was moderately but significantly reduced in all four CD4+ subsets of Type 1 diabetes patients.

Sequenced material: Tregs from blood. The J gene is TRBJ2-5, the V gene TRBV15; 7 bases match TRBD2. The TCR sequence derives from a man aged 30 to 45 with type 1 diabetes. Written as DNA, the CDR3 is TGTGCCACCAGCAGATTTTGGGGGGGTGAGACCCAGTACTTC. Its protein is CATSRFWGGETQYF.